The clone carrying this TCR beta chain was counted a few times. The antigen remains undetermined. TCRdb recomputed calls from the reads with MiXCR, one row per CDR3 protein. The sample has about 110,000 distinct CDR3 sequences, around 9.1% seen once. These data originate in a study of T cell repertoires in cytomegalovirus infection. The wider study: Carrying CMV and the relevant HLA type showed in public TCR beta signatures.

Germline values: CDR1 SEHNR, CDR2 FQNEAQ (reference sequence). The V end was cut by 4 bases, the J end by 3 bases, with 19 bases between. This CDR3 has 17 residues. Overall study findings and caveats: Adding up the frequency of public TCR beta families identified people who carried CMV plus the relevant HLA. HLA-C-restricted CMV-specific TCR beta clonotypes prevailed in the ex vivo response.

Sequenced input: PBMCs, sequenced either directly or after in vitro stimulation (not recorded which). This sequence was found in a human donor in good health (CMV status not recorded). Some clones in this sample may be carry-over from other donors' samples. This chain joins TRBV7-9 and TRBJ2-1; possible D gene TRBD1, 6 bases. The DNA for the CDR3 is TGTGCCAGCAGCTCGCGAACGGGACATGGTAACTACAATGAGCAGTTCTTC. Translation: CASSSRTGHGNYNEQFF.